This record covers a single T cell receptor beta chain. Its target is not known. This sample is drawn from a study of tumor-infiltrating lymphocytes in localized non-small cell lung cancer. Generated by immunoSEQ multiplex PCR, the TCRdb table keeps only in-frame clones and is missing some. The sample holds more than 12,000 clones, roughly 81% seen once. Germline V gives CDR1 SGHTS, CDR2 YDEGEE. The CDR3 sequence is 14 residues long. Trimming took 4 bases from V and 4 from J; bases not matched to a gene: 5. Findings and limits, study-wide: Different pieces of the same tissue went to different assays, confounding technical variation with intratumor heterogeneity.

The V and J genes are TRBV5-8 and TRBJ2-7; the match to TRBD1 covers 10 bases. The sequencing sample was made of lung tumor tissue. The source is a human donor with non-small cell lung cancer. The CDR3 is CASSPRDRGYEQYF. DNA for the CDR3: TGTGCCAGCAGCCCACGGGACAGGGGATACGAGCAGTACTTC.